The sequence of this TCR beta chain was determined in a study of cytomegalovirus exposure and HLA in healthy donors. Notes on the study in general: Among TCR sequences, most were rare, though some public TCRs appeared in many donors.

As concerns this clone: Its antigen remains unidentified.

Trimming shortened V by 5 bases and J by 1 base, and 16 bases separated the two germline ends. The germline gives CDR1 SGHVS, CDR2 FNYEAQ. This CDR3 contains 16 residues. TCRdb's copy holds only in-frame clones and misses some; the assay was immunoSEQ multiplex PCR. The table lists over 150,000 clones, more than 80% of them singletons, with over 2.5% in the top ten. This TCR was sampled from a woman in her late teens or twenties in good health and CMV-seropositive. Source material: PBMCs. The chain employs TRBV7-6 and TRBJ2-3; D is perhaps TRBD2 (6 bases). The DNA of the CDR3 is TGTGCCAGCAGCAATGCCGGGACTCTGCGCACAGATACGCAGTATTTT. Protein sequence: CASSNAGTLRTDTQYF.